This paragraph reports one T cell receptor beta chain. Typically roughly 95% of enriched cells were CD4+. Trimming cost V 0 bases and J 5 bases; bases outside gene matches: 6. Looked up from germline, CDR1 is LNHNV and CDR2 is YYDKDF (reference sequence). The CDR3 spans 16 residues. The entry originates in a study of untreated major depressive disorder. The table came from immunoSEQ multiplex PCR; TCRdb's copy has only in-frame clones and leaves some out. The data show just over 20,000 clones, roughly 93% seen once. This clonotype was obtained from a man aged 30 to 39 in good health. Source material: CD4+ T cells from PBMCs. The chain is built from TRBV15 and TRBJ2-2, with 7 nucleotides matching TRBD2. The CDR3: CATSRDQGGRTGELFF. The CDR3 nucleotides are TGTGCCACCAGCAGAGATCAGGGAGGGCGGACCGGGGAGCTGTTTTTT.